This T cell receptor (beta chain) was recovered during a study of T cells in Graves' hyperthyroidism and ophthalmopathy. Germline loops: CDR1 KGHSY, CDR2 FQNENV. V lost 6 bases, J lost 7 bases, and 19 bases lay in between. The CDR3 sequence is 15 residues long. Researchers amplified the TCR beta CDR3 regions from RNA transcripts. During a first-round RT-PCR of the TCR CDR3, the HTBI primer set was used. TCRdb used MiXCR to reprocess the multiplex PCR reads, holding one entry per CDR3 protein. Of about 320,000 distinct CDR3 sequences in the sample, over 15% were seen once. The TCR was taken from a man younger than 45 with Graves' hyperthyroidism. The material sequenced was blood. The genes are TRBV16 and TRBJ1-5; no definite D call. CDR3 in amino acids: CASSPRRETWQPQHF. The CDR3 region has the DNA TGTGCCAGCAGTCCACGTCGAGAAACGTGGCAGCCCCAGCATTTT. Supplemented by reference TRBV16 and TRBJ1-5, the full variable domain reads GEEVAQTPKHLVRGEGQKAKLYCAPIKGHSYVFWYQQVLKNEFKFLISFQNENVFDETGMPKERFSAKCLPNSPCSLEIQATKLEDSAVYFCASSPRRETWQPQHFGDGTRLSIL.